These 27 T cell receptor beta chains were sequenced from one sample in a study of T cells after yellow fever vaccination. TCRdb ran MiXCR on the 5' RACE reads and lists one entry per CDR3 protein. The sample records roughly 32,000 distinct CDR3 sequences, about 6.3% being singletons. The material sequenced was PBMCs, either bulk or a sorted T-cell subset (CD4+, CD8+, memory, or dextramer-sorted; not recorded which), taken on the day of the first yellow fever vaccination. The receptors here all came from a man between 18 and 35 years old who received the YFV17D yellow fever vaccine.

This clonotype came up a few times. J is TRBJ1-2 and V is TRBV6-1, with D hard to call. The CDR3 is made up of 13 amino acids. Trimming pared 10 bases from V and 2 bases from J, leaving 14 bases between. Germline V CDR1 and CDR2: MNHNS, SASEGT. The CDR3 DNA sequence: TGTGCCAACAACTCGGAACGCAACTATGGCTACACCTTC. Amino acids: CANNSERNYGYTF.

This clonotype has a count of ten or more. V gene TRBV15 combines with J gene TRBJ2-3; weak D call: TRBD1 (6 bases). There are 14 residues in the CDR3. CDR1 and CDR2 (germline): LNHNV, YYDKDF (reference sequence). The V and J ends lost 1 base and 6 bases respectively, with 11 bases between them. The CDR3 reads CATSRGQGLDTQYF. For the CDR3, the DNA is TGTGCCACCAGCAGAGGCCAGGGGTTGGATACGCAGTATTTT.

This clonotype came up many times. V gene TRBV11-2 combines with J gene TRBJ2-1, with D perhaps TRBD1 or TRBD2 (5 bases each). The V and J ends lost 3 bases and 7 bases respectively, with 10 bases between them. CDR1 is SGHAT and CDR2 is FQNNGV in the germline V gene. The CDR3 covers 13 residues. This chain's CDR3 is CASSLSRENEQFF. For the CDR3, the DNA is TGTGCCAGCAGCTTGAGCAGGGAGAATGAGCAGTTCTTC.

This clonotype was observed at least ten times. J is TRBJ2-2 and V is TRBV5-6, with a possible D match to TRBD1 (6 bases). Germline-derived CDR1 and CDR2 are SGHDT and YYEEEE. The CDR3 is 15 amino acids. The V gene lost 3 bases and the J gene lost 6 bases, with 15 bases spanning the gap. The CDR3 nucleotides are TGTGCCAGCAGCTCAGAGAAACAGGGCGCCGGGGAGCTGTTTTTT. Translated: CASSSEKQGAGELFF.

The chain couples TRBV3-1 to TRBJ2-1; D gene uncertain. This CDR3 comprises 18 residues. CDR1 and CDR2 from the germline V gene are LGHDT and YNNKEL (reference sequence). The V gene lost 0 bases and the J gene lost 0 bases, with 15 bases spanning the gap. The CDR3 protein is CASSQDPLDRLSYNEQFF. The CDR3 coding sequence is TGTGCCAGCAGCCAAGATCCACTGGATCGGCTCTCCTACAATGAGCAGTTCTTC.

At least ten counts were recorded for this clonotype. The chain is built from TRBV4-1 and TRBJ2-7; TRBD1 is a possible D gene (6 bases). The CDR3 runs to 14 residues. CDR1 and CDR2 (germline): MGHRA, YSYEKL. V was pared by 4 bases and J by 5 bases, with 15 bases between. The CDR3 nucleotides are TGCGCCAGCAGCCGTCAAAGAGGGGACAACGAGCAGTACTTC. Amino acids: CASSRQRGDNEQYF.

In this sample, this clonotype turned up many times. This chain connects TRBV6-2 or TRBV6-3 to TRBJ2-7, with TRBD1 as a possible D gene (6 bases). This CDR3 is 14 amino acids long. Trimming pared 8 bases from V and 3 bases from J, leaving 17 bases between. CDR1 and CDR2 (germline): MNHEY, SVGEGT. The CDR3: CASEQQGRGYEQYF. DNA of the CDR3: TGTGCCAGCGAGCAACAGGGCCGTGGCTACGAGCAGTACTTC.

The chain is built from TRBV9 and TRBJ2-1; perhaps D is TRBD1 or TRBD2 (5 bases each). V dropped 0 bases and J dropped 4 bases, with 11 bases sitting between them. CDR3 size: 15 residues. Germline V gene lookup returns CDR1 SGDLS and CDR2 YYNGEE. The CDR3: CASSVEGWGYNEQFF. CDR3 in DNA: TGTGCCAGCAGCGTAGAGGGGTGGGGGTACAATGAGCAGTTCTTC. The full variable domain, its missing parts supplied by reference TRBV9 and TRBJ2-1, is DSGVTQTPKHLITATGQRVTLRCSPRSGDLSVYWYQQSLDQGLQFLIQYYNGEERAKGNILERFSAQQFPDLHSELNLSSLELGDSALYFCASSVEGWGYNEQFFGPGTRLTVL.

The CDR3 loop is CASSQGGGYEKLFF. CDR3 coding DNA: TGTGCCAGCAGCCAAGGGGGCGGGTATGAAAAACTGTTTTTT. The V call is TRBV4-2, the J call TRBJ1-4; perhaps TRBD1 as D (5 bases). Deletions cut 1 base from V and 6 bases from J, with 9 bases between. The CDR3 is 14 amino acids. Germline CDR1 reads LGHNA; CDR2 reads YNFKEQ.

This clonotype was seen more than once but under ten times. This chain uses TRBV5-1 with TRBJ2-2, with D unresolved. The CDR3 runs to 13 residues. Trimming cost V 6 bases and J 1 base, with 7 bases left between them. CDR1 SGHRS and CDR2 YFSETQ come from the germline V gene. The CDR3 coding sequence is TGCGCCAGCAAATCAGGGAACACCGGGGAGCTGTTTTTT. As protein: CASKSGNTGELFF.

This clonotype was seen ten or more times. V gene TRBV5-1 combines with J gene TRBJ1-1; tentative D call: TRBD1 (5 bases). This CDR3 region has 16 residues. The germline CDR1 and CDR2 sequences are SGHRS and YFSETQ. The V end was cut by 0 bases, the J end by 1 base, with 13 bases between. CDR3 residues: CASSLAQGIENTEAFF. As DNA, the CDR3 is TGCGCCAGCAGCTTGGCTCAGGGTATCGAGAACACTGAAGCTTTCTTT.

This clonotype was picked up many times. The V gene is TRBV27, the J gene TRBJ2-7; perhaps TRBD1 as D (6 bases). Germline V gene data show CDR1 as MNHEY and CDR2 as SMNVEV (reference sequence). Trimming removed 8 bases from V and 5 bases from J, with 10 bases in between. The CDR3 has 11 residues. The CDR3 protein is CASSRGNEQYF. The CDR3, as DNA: TGTGCCAGCTCCAGGGGAAACGAGCAGTACTTC.

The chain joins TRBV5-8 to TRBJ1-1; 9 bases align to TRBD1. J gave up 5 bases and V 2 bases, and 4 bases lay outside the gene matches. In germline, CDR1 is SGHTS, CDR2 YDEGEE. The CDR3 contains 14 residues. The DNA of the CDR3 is TGTGCCAGCAGCTTAGGGGACAGGGTTACTGAAGCTTTCTTT. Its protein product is CASSLGDRVTEAFF.

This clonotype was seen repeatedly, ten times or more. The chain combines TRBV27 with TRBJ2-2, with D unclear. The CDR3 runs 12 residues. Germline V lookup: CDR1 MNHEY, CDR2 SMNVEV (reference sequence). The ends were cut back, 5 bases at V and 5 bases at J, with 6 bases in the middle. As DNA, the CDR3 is TGTGCCAGCAGTCTCCCTACCGGGGAGCTGTTTTTT. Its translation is CASSLPTGELFF.

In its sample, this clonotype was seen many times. DNA for the CDR3: TGTGCCAGCAGCCAACGACAGGGCGGCACTGAAGCTTTCTTT. Translating gives CASSQRQGGTEAFF. The V gene is TRBV3-1, the J gene TRBJ1-1; 7 nucleotides agree with TRBD1. Trimming removed 2 bases from V and 4 bases from J; junction bases left unmatched: 4. Germline values: CDR1 LGHDT, CDR2 YNNKEL (reference sequence). This CDR3 has 14 residues.

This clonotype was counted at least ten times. The CDR3 nucleotides are TGTGCCAGCAGCTTAGGCTTCTGGCTAGTGACAGCGGAGAAAGAGACCCAGTACTTC. Its protein product is CASSLGFWLVTAEKETQYF. The chain carries TRBV11-1 and TRBJ2-5, with D perhaps assigned TRBD1 or TRBD2 (5 bases each). The germline V gene has CDR1 SGHAT and CDR2 FQDESV (reference sequence). Deletions cut 1 base from V and 3 bases from J, with 24 bases between. CDR3 length: 19 residues. The whole variable domain, filled in from reference TRBV11-1 and TRBJ2-5, reads EAEVAQSPRYKITEKSQAVAFWCDPISGHATLYWYRQILGQGPELLVQFQDESVVDDSQLPKDRFSAERLKGVDSTLKIQPAELGDSAMYLCASSLGFWLVTAEKETQYFGPGTRLLVL.

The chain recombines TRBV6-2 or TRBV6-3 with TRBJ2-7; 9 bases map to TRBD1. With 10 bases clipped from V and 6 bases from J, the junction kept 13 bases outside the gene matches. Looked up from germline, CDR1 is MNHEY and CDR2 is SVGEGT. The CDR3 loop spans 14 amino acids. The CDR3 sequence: CAIKRAQGALEQYV. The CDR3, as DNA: TGTGCCATAAAGAGGGCACAGGGGGCTCTCGAGCAGTACGTC.

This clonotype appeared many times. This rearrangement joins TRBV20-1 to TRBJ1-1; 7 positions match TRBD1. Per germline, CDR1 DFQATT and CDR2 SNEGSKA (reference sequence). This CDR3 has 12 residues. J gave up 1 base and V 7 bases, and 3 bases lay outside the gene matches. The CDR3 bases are TGCAGTGTTCGGACAGGGAACACTGAAGCTTTCTTT. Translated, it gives CSVRTGNTEAFF.

The CDR3 sequence: CSAGTPREKLFF. The CDR3 DNA follows: TGCAGCGCCGGGACCCCTAGAGAAAAACTGTTTTTT. The V gene is TRBV29-1, the J gene TRBJ1-4, with TRBD1 as a possible D gene (5 bases). CDR3 length: 12 residues. Trimming left V 7 bases short and J 8 bases short, with 14 bases between. CDR1 SQVTM and CDR2 ANQGSEA come from the germline V gene. Full variable domain (rest looked up from reference TRBV29-1 and TRBJ1-4): SAVISQKPSRDICQRGTSLTIQCQVDSQVTMMFWYRQQPGQSLTLIATANQGSEATYESGFVIDKFPISRPNLTFSTLTVSNMSPEDSSIYLCSAGTPREKLFFGSGTQLSVL.

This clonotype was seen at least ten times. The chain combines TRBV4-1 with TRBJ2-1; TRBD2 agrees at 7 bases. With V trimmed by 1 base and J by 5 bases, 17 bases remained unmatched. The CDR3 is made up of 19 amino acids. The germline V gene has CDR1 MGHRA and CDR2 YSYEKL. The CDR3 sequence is CASSQGIRKIAGKDNEQFF. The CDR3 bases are TGCGCCAGCAGCCAAGGAATCCGCAAAATAGCGGGCAAAGACAATGAGCAGTTCTTC.

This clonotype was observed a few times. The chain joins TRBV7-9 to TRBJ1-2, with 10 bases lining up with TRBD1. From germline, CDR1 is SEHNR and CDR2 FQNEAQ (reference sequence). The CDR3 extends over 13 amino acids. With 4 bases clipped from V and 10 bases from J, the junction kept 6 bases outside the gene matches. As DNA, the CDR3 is TGTGCCAGCAGCTCGGGACAGGGGAGATCCTACACCTTC. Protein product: CASSSGQGRSYTF.

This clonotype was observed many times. CDR3 sequence (DNA): TGCGCCAGCAGACTCAGGGGCCCCAAGAACGAGCAGTACGTC. Protein: CASRLRGPKNEQYV. This sequence joins TRBV10-1 and TRBJ2-7, with D perhaps matching TRBD1 (6 bases). The V and J ends lost 6 bases and 5 bases respectively, with 17 bases between them. The CDR3 is 14 amino acids. CDR1 and CDR2 (germline): WNHNN, SYGVQD (reference sequence).

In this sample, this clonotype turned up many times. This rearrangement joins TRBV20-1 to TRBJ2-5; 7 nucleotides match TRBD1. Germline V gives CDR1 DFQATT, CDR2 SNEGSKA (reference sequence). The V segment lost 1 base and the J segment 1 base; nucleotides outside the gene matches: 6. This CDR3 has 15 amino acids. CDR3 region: CSARGTTGIQETQYF. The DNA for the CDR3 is TGCAGTGCTAGAGGAACGACAGGGATCCAAGAGACCCAGTACTTC.

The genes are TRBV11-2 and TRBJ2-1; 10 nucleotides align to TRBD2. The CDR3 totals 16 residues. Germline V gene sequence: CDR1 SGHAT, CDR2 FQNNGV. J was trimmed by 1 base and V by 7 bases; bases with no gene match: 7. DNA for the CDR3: TGTGCCAGCATTCCAAGCGGGGGGGGATCCTACAATGAGCAGTTCTTC. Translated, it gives CASIPSGGGSYNEQFF.

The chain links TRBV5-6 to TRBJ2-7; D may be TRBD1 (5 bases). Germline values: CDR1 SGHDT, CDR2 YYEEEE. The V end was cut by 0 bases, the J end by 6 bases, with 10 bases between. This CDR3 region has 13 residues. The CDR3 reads CASSLAVGAEQYV. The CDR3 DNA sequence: TGTGCCAGCAGCTTGGCCGTAGGGGCCGAGCAGTACGTC.

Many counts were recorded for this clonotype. In nucleotides, the CDR3 is TGCGCCAGCAGCCGACTAGCGGGGGCAGATACGCAGTATTTT. Translated, it gives CASSRLAGADTQYF. This chain connects TRBV5-1 to TRBJ2-3; 12 nucleotides align to TRBD2. Trimming removed 4 bases from V and 4 bases from J; junction bases left unmatched: 1. CDR1 and CDR2 (germline): SGHRS, YFSETQ. The CDR3 is 14 amino acids.

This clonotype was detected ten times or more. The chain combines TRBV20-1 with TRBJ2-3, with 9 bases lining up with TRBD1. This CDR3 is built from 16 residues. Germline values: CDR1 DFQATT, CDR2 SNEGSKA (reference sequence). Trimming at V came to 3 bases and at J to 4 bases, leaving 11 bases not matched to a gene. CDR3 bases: TGCAGTGCTAGTCCCCCTCCGGGACAGGGTCCAGATACGCAGTATTTT. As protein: CSASPPPGQGPDTQYF.